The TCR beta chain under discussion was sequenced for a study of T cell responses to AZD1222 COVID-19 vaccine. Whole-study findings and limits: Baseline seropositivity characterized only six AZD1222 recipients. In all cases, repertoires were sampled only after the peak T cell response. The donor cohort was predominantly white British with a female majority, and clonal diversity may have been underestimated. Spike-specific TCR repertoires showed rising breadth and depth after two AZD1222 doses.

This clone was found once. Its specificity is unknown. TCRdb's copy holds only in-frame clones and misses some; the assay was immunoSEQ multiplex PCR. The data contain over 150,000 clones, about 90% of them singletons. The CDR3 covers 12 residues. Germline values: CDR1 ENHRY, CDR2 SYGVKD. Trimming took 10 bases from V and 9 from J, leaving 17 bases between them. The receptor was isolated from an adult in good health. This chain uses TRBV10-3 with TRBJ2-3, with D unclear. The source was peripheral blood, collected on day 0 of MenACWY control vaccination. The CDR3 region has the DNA TGTGCCAACCCAATGCCCCCCCCCACGCAGTATTTT. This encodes CANPMPPPTQYF.